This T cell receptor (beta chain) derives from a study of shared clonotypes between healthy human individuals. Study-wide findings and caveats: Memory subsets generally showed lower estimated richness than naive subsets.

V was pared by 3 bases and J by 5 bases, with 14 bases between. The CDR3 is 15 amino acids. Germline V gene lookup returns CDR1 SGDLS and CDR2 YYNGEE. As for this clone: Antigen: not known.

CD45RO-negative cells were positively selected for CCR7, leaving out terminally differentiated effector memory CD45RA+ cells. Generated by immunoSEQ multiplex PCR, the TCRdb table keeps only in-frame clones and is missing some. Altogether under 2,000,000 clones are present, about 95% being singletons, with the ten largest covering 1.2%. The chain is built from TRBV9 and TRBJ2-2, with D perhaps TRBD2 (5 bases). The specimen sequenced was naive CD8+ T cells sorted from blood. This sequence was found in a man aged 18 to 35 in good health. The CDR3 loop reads CASSDQQRGTGELFF. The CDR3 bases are TGTGCCAGCAGCGACCAACAGAGAGGGACCGGGGAGCTGTTTTTT.